The rows below give T cell receptor beta chains drawn from one sample of a study of blood T cell repertoires in COVID-19. Sequenced by immunoSEQ multiplex PCR; TCRdb stores in-frame clones only, minus some. The sample carries roughly 88,000 clones, 70% to 90% recorded once. Sequenced sample: peripheral blood. These TCRs come from a woman aged 60-75 years with COVID-19, enrolled during active disease. Each CDR3 is given with its conserved first and last residue. Each record gives: D gene, V gene, J gene, CDR3 length, clone size, CDR3 DNA, CDR3 protein. D genes are given only for firm matches. The listing skips clone size in some rows; elsewhere it reads once, few, many or a size class.

d_gene: NA; v_gene: TRBV7-6; j_gene: TRBJ2-1; len: 13; abundance: NA; CDR3nt: TGTGCCAGCAGCCGTCCAGGGGCAAATGAGCAGTTCTTC; CDR3aa: CASSRPGANEQFF
d_gene: TRBD1; v_gene: TRBV5-1; j_gene: TRBJ2-1; len: 16; abundance: NA; CDR3nt: TGCGCCAGCAGCGTGAACCCGGGACAGGGGTACAATGAGCAGTTCTTC; CDR3aa: CASSVNPGQGYNEQFF
d_gene: NA; v_gene: TRBV19; j_gene: TRBJ2-7; len: 14; abundance: NA; CDR3nt: TGTGCCAGTAGTAACTCCGGGGAGGACTACGAGCAGTACTTC; CDR3aa: CASSNSGEDYEQYF
d_gene: NA; v_gene: TRBV18; j_gene: TRBJ2-1; len: 15; abundance: once; CDR3nt: TGTGCCAGCTCACCACCGGGGCGCTCCTACAATGAGCAGTTCTTC; CDR3aa: CASSPPGRSYNEQFF
d_gene: NA; v_gene: TRBV25-1; j_gene: TRBJ1-3; len: 12; abundance: NA; CDR3nt: TGTGCCAGTTCCAACTCTGGAAACACCATATATTTT; CDR3aa: CASSNSGNTIYF
d_gene: TRBD2; v_gene: TRBV13; j_gene: TRBJ2-7; len: 14; abundance: NA; CDR3nt: TGTGCCAGCAGCTTTAGCGGGGGGGTTTACGAGCAGTACTTC; CDR3aa: CASSFSGGVYEQYF
d_gene: TRBD1; v_gene: TRBV7-9; j_gene: TRBJ1-2; len: 14; abundance: NA; CDR3nt: TGTGCCAGCAGCACAGACGGACAGGGGGTTAGCTACACCTTC; CDR3aa: CASSTDGQGVSYTF
d_gene: NA; v_gene: TRBV6-5; j_gene: TRBJ2-6; len: 15; abundance: NA; CDR3nt: TGTGCCAGCAGTACAGCCTTCTCTGGGGCCAACGTCCTGACTTTC; CDR3aa: CASSTAFSGANVLTF
d_gene: NA; v_gene: TRBV11-2; j_gene: TRBJ1-6; len: 15; abundance: NA; CDR3nt: TGTGCCAGCAGCTCCCAGGGATTAAGAAGGTCACCCCTCCACTTT; CDR3aa: CASSSQGLRRSPLHF
d_gene: NA; v_gene: TRBV5-6; j_gene: TRBJ2-5; len: 12; abundance: NA; CDR3nt: TGTGCCAGCTCCCGGCCGGGGGAGACCCAGTACTTC; CDR3aa: CASSRPGETQYF
d_gene: TRBD1; v_gene: TRBV4-2; j_gene: TRBJ2-3; len: 16; abundance: NA; CDR3nt: TGTGCCAGCAGCCAGGCCTCGACAGGGGGCACAGATACGCAGTATTTT; CDR3aa: CASSQASTGGTDTQYF
d_gene: NA; v_gene: TRBV4-3; j_gene: TRBJ2-1; len: 13; abundance: NA; CDR3nt: TGCGCCAGCAGCCGGGACACCCACAATGAGCAGTTCTTC; CDR3aa: CASSRDTHNEQFF
d_gene: NA; v_gene: TRBV27; j_gene: TRBJ2-1; len: 13; abundance: NA; CDR3nt: TGTGCCACCCGGGGGGCTCTATACAATGAGCAGTTCTTC; CDR3aa: CATRGALYNEQFF
d_gene: NA; v_gene: TRBV6-5; j_gene: TRBJ1-6; len: 14; abundance: NA; CDR3nt: TGTGCCAGCAGTTACAGACACTCTAATTCACCCCTCCACTTT; CDR3aa: CASSYRHSNSPLHF
d_gene: TRBD1; v_gene: TRBV30; j_gene: TRBJ1-1; len: 12; abundance: NA; CDR3nt: TGTGCCTGGAGTGTACAAGGGGACAGAGCTTTCTTT; CDR3aa: CAWSVQGDRAFF
d_gene: NA; v_gene: TRBV5-8; j_gene: TRBJ1-4; len: 14; abundance: once; CDR3nt: TGTGCCAGCAGCTTGGGTCGGGGAATGGGTAAACTGTTTTTT; CDR3aa: CASSLGRGMGKLFF
d_gene: NA; v_gene: TRBV29-1; j_gene: TRBJ2-7; len: 12; abundance: NA; CDR3nt: TGCAGCGTAGGGTCCGGGAACTACGAGCAGTACTTC; CDR3aa: CSVGSGNYEQYF
d_gene: NA; v_gene: TRBV11-2; j_gene: TRBJ1-2; len: 14; abundance: NA; CDR3nt: TGTGCCAGCAGCCCTCTTCGCGGGGCGGGGGGCTACACCTTC; CDR3aa: CASSPLRGAGGYTF
d_gene: NA; v_gene: TRBV7-8; j_gene: TRBJ1-2; len: 14; abundance: few; CDR3nt: TGTGCCAGCAGCCGTACCCAGGCGGGCTATGGCTACACCTTC; CDR3aa: CASSRTQAGYGYTF
d_gene: NA; v_gene: TRBV4-1; j_gene: TRBJ2-3; len: 16; abundance: NA; CDR3nt: TGCGCCAGCAGTGAAGGGAGGAGGTCAGCGACAGATACGCAGTATTTT; CDR3aa: CASSEGRRSATDTQYF
d_gene: NA; v_gene: TRBV14; j_gene: TRBJ2-2; len: 13; abundance: NA; CDR3nt: TGTGCCAGCAGCCAAGATCATTCCGGGGAGCTGTTTTTT; CDR3aa: CASSQDHSGELFF
d_gene: NA; v_gene: TRBV6-5; j_gene: TRBJ2-7; len: 14; abundance: NA; CDR3nt: TGTGCCAGCAGTTTCACAGAGACAACTTACGAGCAGTACTTC; CDR3aa: CASSFTETTYEQYF
d_gene: NA; v_gene: TRBV28; j_gene: TRBJ1-2; len: 16; abundance: NA; CDR3nt: TGTGCCAGCAGTTGGGGGGACCGGGTAGCTTTTACAGGCTACACCTTC; CDR3aa: CASSWGDRVAFTGYTF
d_gene: NA; v_gene: TRBV9; j_gene: TRBJ1-3; len: 14; abundance: NA; CDR3nt: TGTGCCAGCAGCGTAGGGGCAGCTGGAAACACCATATATTTT; CDR3aa: CASSVGAAGNTIYF
d_gene: NA; v_gene: TRBV27; j_gene: TRBJ1-6; len: 14; abundance: NA; CDR3nt: TGTGCCAGCAGTTTGCAACAGAACTATTCACCCCTCCACTTT; CDR3aa: CASSLQQNYSPLHF
d_gene: TRBD1; v_gene: TRBV28; j_gene: TRBJ1-5; len: 15; abundance: NA; CDR3nt: TGTGCCAGCAGCCCGGACAGGGGGGAGATTCAGCCCCAGCATTTT; CDR3aa: CASSPDRGEIQPQHF
d_gene: TRBD1; v_gene: TRBV4-2; j_gene: TRBJ1-6; len: 17; abundance: NA; CDR3nt: TGTGCCAGCAGCCTTGGGACAGGGGGCGCGAGTAATTCACCCCTCCACTTT; CDR3aa: CASSLGTGGASNSPLHF
d_gene: TRBD2; v_gene: TRBV3-1/TRBV3-2; j_gene: TRBJ2-7; len: 16; abundance: once; CDR3nt: TGTGCCAGCAGCCACCTTCTAGCGGGGGGCCCCTACGAGCAGTACTTC; CDR3aa: CASSHLLAGGPYEQYF